Presented here are 26 T cell receptor beta chains from one specimen sequenced in a study of Ad26.COV2.S vaccination and SARS-CoV-2 variants. Using immunoSEQ multiplex PCR, the repertoire was profiled, and TCRdb retains in-frame clones only, with some absent. This table has about 400,000 clones, about four fifths appearing once. Treatment noted: roughly 19 received Ad26.COV2.S at low or high dose, single or two shots; roughly 5 received placebo; per-sample allocation not given. Sampling occurred on day 63 after the first vaccine or placebo injection. The sequences come from peripheral blood, collected in a trial of Ad26.COV2.S vaccine versus placebo. The receptors were sampled from a person between 18 and 59 years old who received the Ad26.COV2.S COVID-19 vaccine or a placebo.

The chain combines TRBV19 with TRBJ2-2; D call uncertain. The germline gives CDR1 LNHDA, CDR2 SQIVND (reference sequence). The CDR3 spans 13 residues. V gave up 5 bases and J gave up 6 bases, with 10 bases separating them. CDR3 nucleotide sequence: TGTGCCAGTAGTGGGTGGTCAGCCGGGGAGCTGTTTTTT. It translates to CASSGWSAGELFF.

Here the CDR3 DNA reads TGTGCCAGCAGCCTTCCGCGGGGGGTCAATGAGCAGTTCTTC. The encoded protein is CASSLPRGVNEQFF. V usage is TRBV4-2 and J usage is TRBJ2-1; TRBD2 matches 8 bases. Germline CDR1 reads LGHNA; CDR2 reads YNFKEQ. The CDR3 is 14 amino acids. Trimming took 4 bases from V and 6 from J; bases not matched to a gene: 5.

V usage is TRBV7-2 and J usage is TRBJ2-5; D is unclear. CDR3 length equals 12 residues. V lost 1 base and J 5 bases, leaving 5 bases between the germline ends. Germline V CDR1 and CDR2: SGHTA, FQGNSA. The CDR3 spells CASSLDTETQYF. The CDR3 bases are TGTGCCAGCAGCTTAGATACGGAGACCCAGTACTTC.

J is TRBJ2-2 and V is TRBV2, with TRBD2 matching 7 bases. The CDR3 runs 16 residues. Germline CDR1 reads SNHLY; CDR2 reads FYNNEI. V trimming: 2 bases; J trimming: 0 bases; junction bases outside the gene matches: 3. The CDR3 spells CASSEILAANTGELFF. The CDR3 DNA reads as TGTGCCAGCAGTGAAATCCTAGCGGCGAACACCGGGGAGCTGTTTTTT.

In the case of this clone: A junction boundary mismatches the germline segment, possibly from a read error. This chain joins TRBV11-2 and TRBJ2-3, with D possibly TRBD2 on 6 matching bases. The CDR3 spans 16 residues. Germline loops: CDR1 SGHAT, CDR2 FQNNGV. Written as DNA, the CDR3 is TGTGCCAGCAGCCCAAAATCCGGGAGTCGCACAAATACGCAGTATTTT. Translating gives CASSPKSGSRTNTQYF.

The chain combines TRBV10-2 with TRBJ2-7, with 7 bases identical to TRBD2. J gave up 0 bases and V 4 bases, and 9 bases lay outside the gene matches. This CDR3 comprises 16 residues. The germline V gene has CDR1 WSHSY and CDR2 SAAADI. CDR3 coding DNA: TGCGCCAGCAGTGGGGGGTTGGCGGGAGCCTCCTACGAGCAGTACTTC. Protein: CASSGGLAGASYEQYF.

This chain links TRBV4-1 with TRBJ2-1; no clear D. The CDR3 has 12 residues. Germline V CDR1 and CDR2: MGHRA, YSYEKL. V was pared by 3 bases and J by 9 bases, with 9 bases between. The CDR3, as DNA: TGCGCCAGCAGCCAGGGGTGGGGTGAGCAGTTCTTC. This sequence encodes CASSQGWGEQFF.

The J gene is TRBJ1-1, the V gene TRBV5-4; possibly TRBD1 for D (5 bases). The germline V gene encodes CDR1 SGHNT and CDR2 YYREEE (reference sequence). The CDR3 sequence is 14 residues long. The V gene lost 2 bases and the J gene lost 5 bases, with 13 bases spanning the gap. CDR3 sequence (DNA): TGTGCCAGCAGCTTCCTGATGGGGGGGACTGAAGCTTTCTTT. This translates into CASSFLMGGTEAFF.

Points on this clone: This sample also contains other DNA sequences that code for the same CDR3. V is TRBV4-3 and J is TRBJ2-2, with a possible D match to TRBD1 (5 bases). Looked up from germline, CDR1 is LGHNA and CDR2 is YSLEER. The CDR3 is made up of 13 amino acids. The V gene lost 0 bases and the J gene lost 7 bases, with 6 bases spanning the gap. The CDR3 sequence: CASSQDRGGELFF. In DNA form, the CDR3 reads TGCGCCAGCAGCCAAGATAGGGGCGGGGAGCTGTTTTTT.

V is TRBV29-1 and J is TRBJ2-3; D is possibly TRBD2 (5 bases). Deletions cut 4 bases from V and 6 bases from J, with 23 bases between. This CDR3 has 16 amino acids. The germline CDR1 and CDR2 sequences are SQVTM and ANQGSEA. For the CDR3, the DNA is TGCAGCGTTGCCGAACTTGGAGAGGGTTTTGAGGATACGCAGTATTTT. Its protein is CSVAELGEGFEDTQYF.

This clone was counted a single time. The rearrangement joins TRBV7-2 to TRBJ1-1; the D gene is possibly TRBD1 (6 bases). The germline CDR1 and CDR2 sequences are SGHTA and FQGNSA. The CDR3 extends over 14 amino acids. Deletions cut 3 bases from V and 1 base from J, with 9 bases between. The CDR3 loop reads CASSFRGANTEAFF. DNA of the CDR3: TGTGCCAGCAGCTTTCGGGGGGCGAACACTGAAGCTTTCTTT.

This clone was observed a single time. The chain couples TRBV14 to TRBJ2-1, with 9 nucleotides matching TRBD2. Germline V gene data show CDR1 as SGHDN and CDR2 as FVKESK. V lost 3 bases and J lost 4; bases outside the gene matches: 1. The CDR3 covers 14 residues. The CDR3 DNA follows: TGTGCCAGCAGCCAGACTAGCGGTTACAATGAGCAGTTCTTC. Translating gives CASSQTSGYNEQFF.

This clone was detected only a few times. In DNA, the CDR3 is TGTGCCAGCAGTCCCCGGGGGGCAGGGAGCCTAACAGATACGCAGTATTTT. Translating gives CASSPRGAGSLTDTQYF. V usage is TRBV6-2 or TRBV6-3 and J usage is TRBJ2-3; the D gene is possibly TRBD2 (7 bases). V lost 5 bases, J lost 3 bases, and 21 bases lay in between. CDR3 size: 17 residues. In germline, CDR1 is MNHEY, CDR2 SVGEGT.

V gene TRBV29-1 combines with J gene TRBJ2-5, with D possibly TRBD1 on 6 matching bases. Trimming cost V 7 bases and J 5 bases, with 20 bases left between them. This CDR3 is 14 amino acids long. The V gene's germline CDR1 is SQVTM and CDR2 ANQGSEA. CDR3 amino acids: CSAQGSQVEETQYF. The CDR3 DNA reads as TGCAGCGCTCAGGGGTCCCAGGTGGAGGAGACCCAGTACTTC.

The chain uses TRBV4-3 and TRBJ2-1; 10 bases line up with TRBD1. The CDR3 contains 15 residues. V shed 6 bases, J shed 6 bases, and the junction held 8 bases outside the gene matches. The germline gives CDR1 LGHNA, CDR2 YSLEER. The CDR3 here is CASSFGTGAGNEQFF. For the CDR3, the DNA is TGCGCCAGCAGTTTCGGGACAGGGGCAGGCAATGAGCAGTTCTTC.

The V call is TRBV19, the J call TRBJ2-3, with 9 bases fitting TRBD2. CDR1 and CDR2 from the germline V gene are LNHDA and SQIVND (reference sequence). The CDR3 contains 16 residues. V lost 1 base to trimming and J lost 7 bases; unmatched junction nucleotides: 9. The CDR3 is CASSIGGASGTNTQYF. The CDR3 nucleotides read TGTGCCAGTAGTATAGGGGGGGCTAGCGGGACAAATACGCAGTATTTT.

J is TRBJ1-2 and V is TRBV6-1; D unresolved. CDR3 size: 17 residues. V lost 4 bases to trimming and J lost 8 bases, with 26 bases between them. Per germline, CDR1 MNHNS and CDR2 SASEGT. The CDR3: CASSAKPASSYPVGYTF. For the CDR3, the DNA is TGTGCCAGCAGTGCTAAACCGGCCTCATCCTACCCGGTAGGCTACACCTTC.

The J gene is TRBJ1-4, the V gene TRBV9; no firm D call. The germline V gene encodes CDR1 SGDLS and CDR2 YYNGEE. V was pared by 0 bases and J by 3 bases, with 15 bases between. This CDR3 is 17 amino acids long. CDR3 sequence reads: CASSVGLGGVANEKLFF. DNA of the CDR3: TGTGCCAGCAGCGTAGGACTTGGAGGCGTGGCTAATGAAAAACTGTTTTTT.

This rearrangement joins TRBV6-2 or TRBV6-3 to TRBJ1-2; tentatively, D is TRBD1 (6 bases). CDR3 length: 14 residues. Germline assignment: CDR1 MNHEY and CDR2 SVGEGT. The V end lost 6 bases, the J end lost 6 bases, and 17 bases lay between the germline ends. Written as DNA, the CDR3 is TGTGCCAGCAGCCCGCACAGGGTAGGGAATGGCTACACCTTC. Encoded protein: CASSPHRVGNGYTF.

This clone occurred once. The chain uses TRBV19 and TRBJ2-3; a possible D gene is TRBD1 (5 bases). The CDR3 is 12 residues long. The V end lost 4 bases, the J end lost 6 bases, and 8 bases lay between the germline ends. Germline-derived CDR1 and CDR2 are LNHDA and SQIVND (reference sequence). CDR3 sequence: CASSKGFDTQYF. As DNA, the CDR3 is TGTGCCAGTAGTAAGGGGTTCGATACGCAGTATTTT.

CDR3 residues: CASSLEGTGGSYEQYF. The CDR3 DNA follows: TGCGCCAGCAGCTTGGAGGGGACAGGGGGCAGTTACGAGCAGTACTTC. This rearrangement joins TRBV5-1 to TRBJ2-7; 12 positions match TRBD1. V lost 0 bases, J lost 4 bases, and 5 bases stayed unmatched. CDR3 size: 16 residues. The germline gives CDR1 SGHRS, CDR2 YFSETQ.

The chain employs TRBV6-5 and TRBJ1-3; TRBD1 matches 8 bases. This CDR3 spans 14 amino acids. CDR1 and CDR2 (germline): MNHEY, SVGAGI. The CDR3 DNA reads as TGTGCGTCGGGACAGGAGCGCTCTGGAAACACCATATATTTT. Its translation: CASGQERSGNTIYF.

V usage is TRBV6-6 and J usage is TRBJ1-1; the D gene is possibly TRBD1 (6 bases). Per germline, CDR1 MNHNY and CDR2 SVGAGI (reference sequence). The CDR3 has 13 residues. V was shortened by 10 bases and J by 7 bases, with 19 bases between the two germline ends. The CDR3 DNA reads as TGTGCCACCCTTTACTCAACAGGGCGTGAAGCTTTCTTT. This gives the protein CATLYSTGREAFF.

DNA for the CDR3: TGTGCCAGCAGCTTGGCCCTCTCGGAGGGCTACACCTTC. As protein: CASSLALSEGYTF. This chain links TRBV5-4 with TRBJ1-2; D is ambiguous. Per germline, CDR1 SGHNT and CDR2 YYREEE (reference sequence). The CDR3 totals 13 residues. V gave up 0 bases and J gave up 8 bases, with 11 bases separating them.

V usage is TRBV27 and J usage is TRBJ1-6; D unresolved. Germline V gene sequence: CDR1 MNHEY, CDR2 SMNVEV (reference sequence). The CDR3 has 14 amino acids. V lost 2 bases to trimming and J lost 9 bases, with 11 bases between them. CDR3 sequence: CASSLVGLGSPLHF. CDR3 nucleotides: TGTGCCAGCAGTTTAGTAGGGCTCGGTTCACCCCTCCACTTT.

This sequence joins TRBV6-5 and TRBJ1-6; 7 nucleotides agree with TRBD1. The CDR3 has 14 amino acids. Germline V CDR1 and CDR2: MNHEY, SVGAGI. After removal of 7 bases from V and 4 bases from J, the junction contained 4 bases not matched to a gene. DNA of the CDR3: TGTGCCAGCAAGGCGACAGGGTATAATTCACCCCTCCACTTT. This sequence encodes CASKATGYNSPLHF.